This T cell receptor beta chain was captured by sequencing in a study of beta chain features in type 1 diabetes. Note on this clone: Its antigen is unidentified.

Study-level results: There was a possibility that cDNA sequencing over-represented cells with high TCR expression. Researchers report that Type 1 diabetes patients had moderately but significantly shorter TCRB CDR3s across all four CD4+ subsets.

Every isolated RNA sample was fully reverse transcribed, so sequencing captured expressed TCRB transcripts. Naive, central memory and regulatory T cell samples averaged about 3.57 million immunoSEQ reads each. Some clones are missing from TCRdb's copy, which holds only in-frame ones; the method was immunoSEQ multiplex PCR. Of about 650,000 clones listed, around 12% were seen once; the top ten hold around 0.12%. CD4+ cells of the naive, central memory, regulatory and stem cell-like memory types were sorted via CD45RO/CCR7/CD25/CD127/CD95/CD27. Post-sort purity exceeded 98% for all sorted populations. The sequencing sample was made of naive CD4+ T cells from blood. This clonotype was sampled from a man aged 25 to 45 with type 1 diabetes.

CDR3 protein: CASSSTSGERGETQYF. CDR3 sequence (DNA): TGTGCCAGCAGCTCGACTAGCGGGGAGAGGGGAGAGACCCAGTACTTC. This chain links TRBV7-8 with TRBJ2-5; 11 positions match TRBD2. Germline-derived CDR1 and CDR2 are SGHVS and FQNEAQ. CDR3 length equals 16 residues. The junction had 8 bases not matched to a gene; V was cut back by 4 bases and J by 4 bases.